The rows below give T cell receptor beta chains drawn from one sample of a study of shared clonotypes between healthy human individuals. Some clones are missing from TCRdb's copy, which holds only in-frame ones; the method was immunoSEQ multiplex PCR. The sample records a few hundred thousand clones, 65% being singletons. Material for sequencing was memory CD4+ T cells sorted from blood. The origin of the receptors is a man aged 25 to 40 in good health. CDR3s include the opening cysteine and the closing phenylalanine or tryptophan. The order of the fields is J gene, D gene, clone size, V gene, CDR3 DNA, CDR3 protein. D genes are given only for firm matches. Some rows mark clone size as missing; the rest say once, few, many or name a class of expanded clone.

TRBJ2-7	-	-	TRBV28	TGTGCCAGCAGTCCCTACCGGGACGAGCAGTACTTC	CASSPYRDEQYF
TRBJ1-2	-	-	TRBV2	TGTGCCAGCAGTCAGGGAGACTATGGCTACACCTTC	CASSQGDYGYTF
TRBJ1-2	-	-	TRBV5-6	TGTGCCAGCAGCTTGCAACAGAGATGGTATGGCTACACCTTC	CASSLQQRWYGYTF
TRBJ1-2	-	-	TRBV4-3	TGCGCCAGCAGCCAAGATGCGGGAGTTTGGGGCTACACCTTC	CASSQDAGVWGYTF
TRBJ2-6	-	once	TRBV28	TGTGCCACAGGGACTGGGGCCAACGTCCTGACTTTC	CATGTGANVLTF
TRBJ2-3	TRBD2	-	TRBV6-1	TGTGCCAGCAGTGAAATAGGCGGGAGGCACAGCACAGATACGCAGTATTTT	CASSEIGGRHSTDTQYF
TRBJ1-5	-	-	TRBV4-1	TGCGCCAGCAGCCAAGGGCATGGGGGGGTGAGTTTCAATCAGCCCCAGCATTTT	CASSQGHGGVSFNQPQHF
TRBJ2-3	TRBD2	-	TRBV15	TGTGCCACCAGCAGAGATAGGGCTAGCGGGATCACAGATACGCAGTATTTT	CATSRDRASGITDTQYF
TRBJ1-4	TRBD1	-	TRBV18	TGTGCCAGCTCACCACAACCAACAGGGGGTGGTGAAAAACTGTTTTTT	CASSPQPTGGGEKLFF
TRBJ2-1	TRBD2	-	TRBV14	TGTGCCAGCAGCCAATTATTACTAGCGGGGTTCAATGAGCAGTTCTTC	CASSQLLLAGFNEQFF
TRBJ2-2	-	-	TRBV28	TGTGCCAGCAGCCCCGCAGGGCTTGTCACCGGGGAGCTGTTTTTT	CASSPAGLVTGELFF
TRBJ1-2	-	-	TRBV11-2	TGTGCCAGCAGCTATCGACAGAACTATGGCTACACCTTC	CASSYRQNYGYTF
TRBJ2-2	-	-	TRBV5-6	TGTGCCAGCAGCTTGCGTGTGAACACCGGGGAGCTGTTTTTT	CASSLRVNTGELFF
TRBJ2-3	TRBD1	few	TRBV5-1	TGCGCCAGCAGCTTGGAGGCTGGCCCACAGGGGGCGGATACGCAGTATTTT	CASSLEAGPQGADTQYF
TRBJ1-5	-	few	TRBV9	TGTGCCAGCAGCGCAGAACAGGGAAAGCCTTATCAGCCCCAGCATTTT	CASSAEQGKPYQPQHF
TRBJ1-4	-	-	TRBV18	TGTGCCAGCTCACCACCGTCCAACAGAGCTAATGAAAAACTGTTTTTT	CASSPPSNRANEKLFF
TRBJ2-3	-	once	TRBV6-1	TGTGCCAGCAAAGCGGCAGATACGCAGTATTTT	CASKAADTQYF
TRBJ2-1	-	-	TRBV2	TGTGCCAGCAGTGGGGGACTCTCCTACAATGAGCAGTTCTTC	CASSGGLSYNEQFF
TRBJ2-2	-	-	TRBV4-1	TGCGCCAGCAGCCAAGAAACTACTATCACCGGGGAGCTGTTTTTT	CASSQETTITGELFF
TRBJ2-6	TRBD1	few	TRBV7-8	TGTGCCAGCAGCTTAGGGCAGGGGGCTGGGGCCAACGTCCTGACTTTC	CASSLGQGAGANVLTF
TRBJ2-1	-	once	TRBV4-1	TGCGCCAGCAGCCAAGGTTGGTCAGAGCCCAATGAGCAGTTCTTC	CASSQGWSEPNEQFF
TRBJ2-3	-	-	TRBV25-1	TGTGCCAGCAGAGGGAGCACAGATACGCAGTATTTT	CASRGSTDTQYF
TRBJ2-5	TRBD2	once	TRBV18	TGTGCCAGCTCACCACCAAGCGGGAGAGGGGAGACCCAGTACTTC	CASSPPSGRGETQYF
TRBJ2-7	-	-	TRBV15	TGTGCCACCAGCAGAGGGGCAGACGCATACGAGCAGTACTTC	CATSRGADAYEQYF
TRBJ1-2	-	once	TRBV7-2	TGTGCCAGCAGCTTAGCGCGGGAGTCTGGCTACACCTTC	CASSLARESGYTF
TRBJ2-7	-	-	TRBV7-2	TGTGCCAGCAGCTTAGCAGCGGAGGGCTACGAGCAGTACTTC	CASSLAAEGYEQYF
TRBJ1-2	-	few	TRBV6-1	TGTGCCAGCACACACCGGGTACGAGAGAATGGCTACACCTTC	CASTHRVRENGYTF
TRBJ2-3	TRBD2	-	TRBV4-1	TGCGCCAGCAGCCAAGCTCAAAGCGGGGCTAGCACAGATACGCAGTATTTT	CASSQAQSGASTDTQYF
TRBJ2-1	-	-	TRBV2	TGTGCCAGCCAAGGGGTCCGCCGAGACAATGAGCAGTTCTTC	CASQGVRRDNEQFF
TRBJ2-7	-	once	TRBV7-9	TGTGCCAGCAGCGCGGGACGGTTATTAGAGCAGTACTTC	CASSAGRLLEQYF
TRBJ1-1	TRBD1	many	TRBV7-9	TGTGCCAGCAGCTTCGGACAGGGGGCCACTGAAGCTTTCTTT	CASSFGQGATEAFF
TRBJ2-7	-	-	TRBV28	TGTGCCAGCAGTAACAGGGTCTACGAGCAGTACTTC	CASSNRVYEQYF
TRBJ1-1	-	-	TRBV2	TGTGCCAGCAGTGTTGCCCAGTCTACTGAAGCTTTCTTT	CASSVAQSTEAFF
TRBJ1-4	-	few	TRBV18	TGTGCCAGCTCAACCTTGCCCGGGTTAGGAAAACTGTTTTTT	CASSTLPGLGKLFF
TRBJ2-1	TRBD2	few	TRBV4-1	TGCGCCAGCAGCCAAGTCGGGACTAGGTCCAATGAGCAGTTCTTC	CASSQVGTRSNEQFF
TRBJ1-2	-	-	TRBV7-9	TGTGCCAGCAGCCTAACGAGTTCAGGGTATGGCTACACCTTC	CASSLTSSGYGYTF
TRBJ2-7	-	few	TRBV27	TGTGCCAGCAGTCGCGCCTCGTCCGGGACGGCCTACGAGCAGTACTTC	CASSRASSGTAYEQYF
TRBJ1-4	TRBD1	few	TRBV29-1	TGCAGCGCCACTACTGACAGGGGATTGGATGAAAAACTGTTTTTT	CSATTDRGLDEKLFF
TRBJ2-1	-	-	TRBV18	TGTGCCAGCTCCCTGAGCGTTGTCTCCTACAATGAGCAGTTCTTC	CASSLSVVSYNEQFF
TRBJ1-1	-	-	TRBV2	TGTGCCAGCAAATGGAACAGTATGAACACTGAAGCTTTCTTT	CASKWNSMNTEAFF
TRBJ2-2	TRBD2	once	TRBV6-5	TGTGCCAGCAAAACTAGCGGGGGAACCGGGGAGCTGTTTTTT	CASKTSGGTGELFF
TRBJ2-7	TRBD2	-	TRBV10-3	TGTGCCATCAGTGGAGGAAGCGGGAGAAACTACGAGCAGTACTTC	CAISGGSGRNYEQYF
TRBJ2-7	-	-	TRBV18	TGTGCCAGCTCACTCCTCGGGAGTACTATCGAGCAGTACTTC	CASSLLGSTIEQYF
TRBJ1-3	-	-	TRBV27	TGTGCCAGCAGTCCGAGCTCTGGAAACACCATATATTTT	CASSPSSGNTIYF
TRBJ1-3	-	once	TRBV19	TGTGCCAGTAGTACGGGACCCTGGTCTGGAAACACCATATATTTT	CASSTGPWSGNTIYF
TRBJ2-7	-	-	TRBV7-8	TGTGCCAGCAGCTTATACACCAACCGCGGCGAGCAGTACTTC	CASSLYTNRGEQYF